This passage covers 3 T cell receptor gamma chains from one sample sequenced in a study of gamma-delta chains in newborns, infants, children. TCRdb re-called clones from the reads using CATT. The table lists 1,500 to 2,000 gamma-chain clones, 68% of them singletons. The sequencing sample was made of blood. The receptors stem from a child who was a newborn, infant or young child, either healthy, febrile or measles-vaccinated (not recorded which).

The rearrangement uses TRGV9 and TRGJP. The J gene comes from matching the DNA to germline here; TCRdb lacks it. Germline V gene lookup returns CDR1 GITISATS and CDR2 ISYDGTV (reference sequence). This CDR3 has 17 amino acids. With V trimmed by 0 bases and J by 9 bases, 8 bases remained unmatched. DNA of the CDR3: TGTGCCTTGTGGGAGGTGCGGGATCGGTTGGGCAAAAAAATCAAGGTATTT. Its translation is CALWEVRDRLGKKIKVF.

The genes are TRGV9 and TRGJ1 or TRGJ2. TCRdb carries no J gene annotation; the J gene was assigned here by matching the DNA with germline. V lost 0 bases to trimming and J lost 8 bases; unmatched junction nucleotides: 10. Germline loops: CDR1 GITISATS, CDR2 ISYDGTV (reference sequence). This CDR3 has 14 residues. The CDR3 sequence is CALWEVHDRNKKLF. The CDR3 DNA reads TGTGCCTTGTGGGAGGTGCACGACCGAAATAAGAAACTCTTT.

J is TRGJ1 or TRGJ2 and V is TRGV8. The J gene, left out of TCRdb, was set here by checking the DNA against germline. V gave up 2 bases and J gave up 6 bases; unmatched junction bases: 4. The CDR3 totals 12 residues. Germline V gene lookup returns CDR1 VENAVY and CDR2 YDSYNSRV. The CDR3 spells CATWDKGYKKLF. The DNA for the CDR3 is TGTGCCACCTGGGATAAGGGTTATAAGAAACTCTTT.